This T cell receptor (beta chain) came from a study of spatial heterogeneity in lung cancer. Time point indicated: sample taken at primary tumor resection. A single record per CDR3 protein comes from TCRdb applying MiXCR to the 5' RACE reads. This sample has approximately 20,000 distinct CDR3 sequences, with more than 2.5% found just once. This clonotype occurred many times. What it binds is unknown. Germline V gives CDR1 MGHRA, CDR2 YSYEKL. The junction had 2 bases not matched to a gene; V was cut back by 1 base and J by 6 bases. There are 15 residues in the CDR3. Study observations and caveats: Tumors with more nonsynonymous mutations had more expanded intratumoral alpha and beta TCRs.

This clonotype was obtained from a male donor with early-stage non-small cell lung cancer. The rearrangement uses TRBV4-1 and TRBJ2-1, with 11 bases lining up with TRBD2. The material was lung tumor tissue, obtained at surgery. In nucleotides, the CDR3 is TGCGCCAGCAGCCAAGGACTAGCGGGAACCAATGAGCAGTTCTTC. Its protein is CASSQGLAGTNEQFF.